This T cell receptor (beta chain) is from a study of Ad26.COV2.S vaccination and SARS-CoV-2 variants. Study-wide findings and caveats: Responses of T cells in total may have been underestimated by the TCR breadth and depth analyses. Considerable breadth of spike-specific CD8+ and CD4+ T cell responses has reportedly been documented following vaccination. Vaccine recipients posted higher spike-specific TCR breadth than their placebo counterparts. Vaccinated and placebo-treated recipients had similar non-spike TCR breadth.

Regarding this clone: Antigen: not known.

The protocol was immunoSEQ multiplex PCR, while the TCRdb copy is restricted to in-frame clones and leaves out a portion. The table lists some 350,000 clones, about 90% of them singletons. Per the germline V gene, CDR1 is SGHNT and CDR2 is YYREEE (reference sequence). Between the trimmed V and J ends, which lost 4 bases and 3 bases, there was a span of 16 bases. The CDR3 contains 15 residues. The input for sequencing was peripheral blood, taken after recovery from COVID-19. The source of this sequence is a human donor who had recovered from COVID-19. This chain links TRBV5-4 with TRBJ1-1; D remains ambiguous. CDR3 nucleotides: TGTGCCAGCAGCCTTCCTCGGACTCCGGACACTGAAGCTTTCTTT. It specifies CASSLPRTPDTEAFF.